This T cell receptor (beta chain) was obtained from a study of blood T cell repertoires in COVID-19. The CDR3 runs to 13 residues. The germline CDR1 and CDR2 sequences are SQVTM and ANQGSEA. V shed 6 bases, J shed 7 bases, and the junction held 5 bases outside the gene matches. Clones were read by immunoSEQ multiplex PCR, and TCRdb kept only the in-frame ones, dropping some. The sample has about 100,000 clones; approximately 93% are singletons. The rearrangement uses TRBV29-1 and TRBJ2-1, with 11 bases aligning to TRBD1. The sequence was obtained from a man aged 45 to 65 with active COVID-19. Sequencing input: peripheral blood. The CDR3 DNA reads as TGCAGCGTCTGGACAGGGGGCCGGAATGAGCAGTTCTTC. It yields the protein CSVWTGGRNEQFF.